The 27 T cell receptor beta chains given below trace back to one sample, sequenced in a study of T cells after yellow fever vaccination. Each CDR3 protein is one row after TCRdb ran MiXCR on the 5' RACE reads. The sample yields over 45,000 distinct CDR3 sequences, more than 5.5% seen once. The sequencing here drew on CD8+ T cells sorted from PBMCs, taken on the day of the first yellow fever vaccination. The receptors here all came from a man in his late teens or twenties who received the YFV17D yellow fever vaccine.

This clonotype was found many times. The chain combines TRBV5-1 with TRBJ2-3; 10 bases are shared with TRBD2. Per germline, CDR1 SGHRS and CDR2 YFSETQ. V was clipped by 7 bases and J by 5 bases; unmatched bases: 10. The CDR3 loop spans 15 amino acids. CDR3 DNA sequence: TGCGCCAGCCTCCGGGAGGCTAGCGGGGGAGATACGCAGTATTTT. Translating gives CASLREASGGDTQYF.

The rearrangement joins TRBV6-1 to TRBJ1-1, with 7 bases identical to TRBD1. The CDR3 has 13 amino acids. The V gene end was trimmed by 8 bases and the J gene end by 4 bases; junction bases not matched to a gene: 7. Germline values: CDR1 MNHNS, CDR2 SASEGT. CDR3 DNA: TGTGCCAGCGGATCAGGGGGGATCACTGAAGCTTTCTTT. It yields the protein CASGSGGITEAFF.

A few counts support this clonotype. This rearrangement joins TRBV4-2 to TRBJ1-6; D perhaps matches TRBD1 (6 bases). The CDR3 sequence is 16 residues long. V lost 0 bases and J 8 bases, leaving 14 bases between the germline ends. The germline gives CDR1 LGHNA, CDR2 YNFKEQ. The CDR3 loop is CASSQDRNREDSPLHF. The CDR3 nucleotides read TGTGCCAGCAGCCAAGATCGGAACAGGGAGGATTCACCCCTCCACTTT.

This clonotype is classed as medium-sized. The chain employs TRBV6-4 and TRBJ2-2; 8 nucleotides agree with TRBD1. Losses at the gene ends were 6 bases for V and 6 bases for J; bases not matched to a gene: 12. In germline, CDR1 is MRHNA, CDR2 SNTAGT. This CDR3 spans 16 amino acids. CDR3: CASSETPGQGSGELFF. CDR3 nucleotide sequence: TGTGCCAGCAGCGAAACCCCCGGACAGGGATCCGGGGAGCTGTTTTTT.

The chain joins TRBV7-9 to TRBJ2-7; D might be TRBD1 or TRBD2, each matching 5 bases. Germline values: CDR1 SEHNR, CDR2 FQNEAQ (reference sequence). There are 15 residues in the CDR3. Trimming took off 3 bases at V and 3 bases at J, with 15 bases between the two ends. In nucleotides, the CDR3 is TGTGCCAGCAGCTTCCCAGGGCGGGCTTTCTACGAGCAGTACTTC. It codes for CASSFPGRAFYEQYF. Complete variable domain (other parts from reference TRBV7-9 and TRBJ2-7): DTGVSQNPRHKITKRGQNVTFRCDPISEHNRLYWYRQTLGQGPEFLTYFQNEAQLEKSRLLSDRFSAERPKGSFSTLEIQRTEQGDSAMYLCASSFPGRAFYEQYFGPGTRLTVT.

There are a few counts of this clonotype. J is TRBJ1-2 and V is TRBV18; TRBD1 might be the D (5 bases). CDR1 is KGHSH, CDR2 LQKENI, per germline. V lost 0 bases, J lost 4 bases, and 9 bases lay in between. This CDR3 is built from 14 residues. DNA for the CDR3: TGTGCCAGCTCACCACCGGGAAGGGGCTATGGCTACACCTTC. It is translated as CASSPPGRGYGYTF.

There are many counts of this clonotype. V and J are TRBV3-1 and TRBJ2-4; D remains ambiguous. Per the germline V gene, CDR1 is LGHDT and CDR2 is YNNKEL (reference sequence). V shed 1 base and J shed 2 bases, with 6 bases lying between them. There are 14 residues in the CDR3. The CDR3 region is CASSQAESKNIQYF. CDR3 DNA: TGTGCCAGCAGCCAAGCGGAGTCCAAAAACATTCAGTACTTC.

There are many counts of this clonotype. The chain links TRBV5-1 to TRBJ2-7; D gene unclear. This CDR3 contains 15 residues. Germline V CDR1 and CDR2: SGHRS, YFSETQ. With 4 bases removed from V and 4 bases from J, the gap between germline ends came to 18 bases. The CDR3 nucleotides read TGCGCCAGCAGCCTAGATATACTCGACGTGTACGAGCAGTACTTC. This encodes CASSLDILDVYEQYF.

This clonotype appeared many times. This chain connects TRBV4-1 to TRBJ1-1; 11 positions agree with TRBD1. Unmatched junction bases numbered 5, after V lost 4 bases and J lost 4 bases. CDR1 and CDR2 (germline): MGHRA, YSYEKL. The CDR3 covers 15 residues. The CDR3 DNA reads TGCGCCAGCAGCCTCAAGGGGACAGGGGGCACTGAAGCTTTCTTT. It specifies CASSLKGTGGTEAFF.

V is TRBV5-6 and J is TRBJ1-1, with unresolved D. Germline CDR1 SGHDT, CDR2 YYEEEE. CDR3 length equals 12 residues. Deletions cut 7 bases from V and 9 bases from J, with 16 bases between. The CDR3 DNA reads as TGTGCCAGCGGGCGCCAAGTAGCAAAAGCTTTCTTT. It translates to CASGRQVAKAFF.

This clonotype came up a few times. V is TRBV28 and J is TRBJ2-1, with a possible D match to TRBD1 (7 bases). CDR3 length: 14 residues. With 10 bases removed from V and 5 bases from J, the gap between germline ends came to 18 bases. Germline lookup yields CDR1 MDHEN and CDR2 SYDVKM. CDR3 sequence reads: CAIGPGGQHNEQFF. DNA for the CDR3: TGTGCCATCGGCCCCGGGGGACAGCACAATGAGCAGTTCTTC. Supplemented by reference TRBV28 and TRBJ2-1, the full variable domain reads DVKVTQSSRYLVKRTGEKVFLECVQDMDHENMFWYRQDPGLGLRLIYFSYDVKMKEKGDIPEGYSVSREKKERFSLILESASTNQTSMYLCAIGPGGQHNEQFFGPGTRLTVL.

This clonotype was seen at least ten times. V is TRBV7-2 and J is TRBJ2-5; D not certain. Germline V lookup: CDR1 SGHTA, CDR2 FQGNSA. The CDR3 contains 17 residues. V dropped 0 bases and J dropped 2 bases, with 16 bases sitting between them. CDR3 loop: CASSLASVLVGQETQYF. The CDR3 nucleotides read TGTGCCAGCAGCTTAGCGAGTGTCCTCGTCGGACAAGAGACCCAGTACTTC. Complete variable domain (other parts from reference TRBV7-2 and TRBJ2-5): GAGVSQSPSNKVTEKGKDVELRCDPISGHTALYWYRQSLGQGLEFLIYFQGNSAPDKSGLPSDRFSAERTGGSVSTLTIQRTQQEDSAVYLCASSLASVLVGQETQYFGPGTRLLVL.

CDR3 protein: CSARWGSSSYNSPLHF. The CDR3 DNA follows: TGCAGTGCTAGATGGGGTTCCAGCTCCTATAATTCACCCCTCCACTTT. This sequence joins TRBV20-1 and TRBJ1-6; D is undetermined. This CDR3 contains 16 residues. Germline V gene sequence: CDR1 DFQATT, CDR2 SNEGSKA (reference sequence). The V gene lost 2 bases and the J gene lost 0 bases, with 11 bases spanning the gap.

CDR3 protein: CASSLGGGHIEQYV. The CDR3 nucleotides read TGTGCCAGCAGCTTAGGGGGCGGACACATCGAGCAGTACGTC. The J gene is TRBJ2-7, the V gene TRBV7-2, with TRBD1 as a possible D gene (5 bases). Germline V gene lookup returns CDR1 SGHTA and CDR2 FQGNSA. The CDR3 totals 14 residues. V shed 1 base and J shed 6 bases, with 13 bases lying between them.

The chain employs TRBV5-4 and TRBJ2-1; 16 nucleotides align to TRBD2. CDR1 is SGHNT and CDR2 is YYREEE in the germline V gene (reference sequence). Trimming removed 1 base from V and 10 bases from J; junction bases left unmatched: 8. The CDR3 has 17 amino acids. The CDR3: CASSLRGGTSGGEEQFF. In DNA, the CDR3 is TGTGCCAGCAGCTTGAGGGGAGGGACTAGCGGGGGGGAAGAGCAGTTCTTC. The variable domain in full, with the rest retrieved from reference TRBV5-4 and TRBJ2-1, is ETGVTQSPTHLIKTRGQQVTLRCSSQSGHNTVSWYQQALGQGPQFIFQYYREEENGRGNFPPRFSGLQFPNYSSELNVNALELDDSALYLCASSLRGGTSGGEEQFFGPGTRLTVL.

The J gene is TRBJ1-2, the V gene TRBV11-1; the match to TRBD1 covers 7 bases. The CDR3 totals 18 residues. Losses at the gene ends were 0 bases for V and 8 bases for J; bases not matched to a gene: 18. Germline CDR1 SGHAT, CDR2 FQDESV (reference sequence). This CDR3 is CASSLALPRQGTVRGYTF. CDR3 sequence (DNA): TGTGCCAGCAGCTTAGCCCTGCCTCGACAGGGTACAGTAAGGGGCTACACCTTC.

CDR3 in amino acids: CASSFAGTGIYEQYF. For the CDR3, the DNA is TGTGCCAGCAGTTTCGCTGGGACCGGCATCTACGAGCAGTACTTC. V is TRBV12-3 or TRBV12-4 and J is TRBJ2-7; either TRBD1 or TRBD2 may supply D (5 bases each). The CDR3 extends over 15 amino acids. V lost 3 bases and J lost 3, with 15 bases in between.

The sample holds a few counts of this clonotype. The chain recombines TRBV5-1 with TRBJ2-7, with a weak D call TRBD2 (6 bases). The CDR3 sequence is 15 residues long. Trimming shortened V by 4 bases and J by 4 bases, and 18 bases separated the two germline ends. The V gene's germline CDR1 is SGHRS and CDR2 YFSETQ. The CDR3 nucleotides are TGCGCCAGCAGCGTGGGACTCTCCCCTTCTTACGAGCAGTACGTC. Residues: CASSVGLSPSYEQYV.

The V and J genes are TRBV6-2 or TRBV6-3 and TRBJ2-7; either TRBD1 or TRBD2 may fit D (6 bases each). V was clipped by 2 bases and J by 2 bases, with 10 bases between them. This CDR3 contains 14 residues. In germline, CDR1 is MNHEY, CDR2 SVGEGT. Here the CDR3 DNA reads TGTGCCAGCAGTTACGGGGGGCCTACCTACGAGCAGTACTTC. Protein product: CASSYGGPTYEQYF.

In its sample, this clonotype was seen a few times. The genes are TRBV6-5 and TRBJ2-1; D is perhaps TRBD1 or TRBD2 (5 bases each). The CDR3 totals 16 residues. Germline V gene lookup returns CDR1 MNHEY and CDR2 SVGAGI. Trimming took off 4 bases at V and 3 bases at J, with 16 bases between the two ends. The chain's CDR3 is CASSFLAGAGYNEQFF. DNA of the CDR3: TGTGCCAGCAGTTTCCTCGCTGGGGCGGGCTACAATGAGCAGTTCTTC.

The chain has TRBV7-9 and TRBJ2-2, with D uncertain. V was pared by 7 bases and J by 2 bases, with 8 bases between. Germline loops: CDR1 SEHNR, CDR2 FQNEAQ (reference sequence). The CDR3 consists of 13 residues. CDR3 sequence reads: CASTPVNTGELFF. CDR3 nucleotides: TGTGCCAGCACTCCGGTAAACACCGGGGAGCTGTTTTTT.

The chain joins TRBV28 to TRBJ2-1; a possible D gene is TRBD2 (5 bases). This CDR3 has 14 residues. Germline assignment: CDR1 MDHEN and CDR2 SYDVKM. Trimming pared 10 bases from V and 3 bases from J, leaving 16 bases between. Written as DNA, the CDR3 is TGTGCCATCGGCCCCGGGGTACTCTACAATGAGCAGTTCTTC. It yields the protein CAIGPGVLYNEQFF.

This clonotype was seen repeatedly, ten times or more. The chain uses TRBV20-1 and TRBJ2-1; D call uncertain. Trimming shortened V by 3 bases and J by 0 bases, and 15 bases separated the two germline ends. This CDR3 has 16 residues. Germline V gives CDR1 DFQATT, CDR2 SNEGSKA (reference sequence). The CDR3 DNA reads TGCAGTGCTAGTCCTACACCAGATAGCTCCTACAATGAGCAGTTCTTC. As protein: CSASPTPDSSYNEQFF.

In this sample, this clonotype turned up a few times. J is TRBJ1-1 and V is TRBV5-5; a possible D gene is TRBD1 (5 bases). With 5 bases removed from V and 5 bases from J, the gap between germline ends came to 16 bases. This CDR3 contains 14 residues. Germline CDR1 SGHKS, CDR2 YYEKEE (reference sequence). As DNA, the CDR3 is TGTGCCAGCAGTCCGTTTCAGGGTGATACTGAAGCTTTCTTT. This encodes CASSPFQGDTEAFF.

The V call is TRBV27, the J call TRBJ2-7; no clear D. Trimming stripped 5 bases from V and 4 bases from J, with 18 bases between. The CDR3 contains 15 residues. Looked up from germline, CDR1 is MNHEY and CDR2 is SMNVEV (reference sequence). CDR3 amino acids: CASSQTIPQLYEQYF. The CDR3 nucleotides read TGTGCCAGCAGTCAGACCATCCCACAATTGTACGAGCAGTACTTC.

This clonotype was observed at least ten times. The chain uses TRBV4-1 and TRBJ1-1, with D maybe TRBD1 (6 bases). This CDR3 has 16 amino acids. In germline, CDR1 is MGHRA, CDR2 YSYEKL. V was shortened by 4 bases and J by 6 bases, with 21 bases between the two germline ends. CDR3 sequence (DNA): TGCGCCAGCAGCCCGCGGCCCGGGGGGCTCGGGGCTGAAGCTTTCTTT. Its translation is CASSPRPGGLGAEAFF.

This clonotype was seen ten or more times. The chain couples TRBV10-3 to TRBJ2-2; a possible D gene is TRBD1 (5 bases). V lost 3 bases and J lost 3, with 14 bases in between. Germline CDR1 and CDR2: ENHRY and SYGVKD. The CDR3 totals 16 residues. CDR3 sequence: CAISDPREGDTGELFF. The DNA of the CDR3 is TGTGCCATCAGTGACCCCAGGGAAGGGGACACCGGGGAGCTGTTTTTT.